This T cell receptor beta chain appears in the sequencing data of a study of blood T cells in healthy people across ages. This clonotype has ten or more counts. This CDR3 spans 15 amino acids. With V trimmed by 3 bases and J by 6 bases, 7 bases remained unmatched. Germline V lookup: CDR1 SGHRS, CDR2 YFSETQ. Next came a second PCR, run for about 6 to 11 cycles, which used a sample-barcoded 5' primer along with a J-beta primer mix. TCRdb reprocessed the 5' RACE reads with MiXCR, giving one entry per CDR3 protein. The sample lists about 840,000 distinct CDR3 sequences; about 29% were seen once. These data were likewise used in another study, on T cells of mothers and their children.

This chain connects TRBV5-1 to TRBJ2-1, with 9 positions matching TRBD1. The sample was blood. The sequence was obtained from a woman aged 40 to 49 in good health. CDR3 in amino acids: CASSYYRGPSNEQFF. The CDR3 DNA follows: TGCGCCAGCAGCTATTACAGGGGGCCGAGCAATGAGCAGTTCTTC.